This T cell receptor beta chain was sequenced during a study of OX40 agonist ivuxolimab in advanced cancers. Study-level findings and limits: Partial responders at 0.1-3.0 mg/kg had among the lowest clonal expansion. The study observed clonal expansion of CD4+ and CD8+ blood T cells by week 6 at 0.1 to 3.0 mg/kg.

Concerning this clone: As yet, its antigen is unknown.

Produced via immunoSEQ multiplex PCR; TCRdb's table is partial and in-frame only. The sample includes about 78,000 clones, roughly nine tenths of them seen just once. Trimming shortened V by 4 bases and J by 2 bases, and 9 bases separated the two germline ends. Germline assignment: CDR1 WNHNN and CDR2 SYGVQD (reference sequence). The CDR3 contains 13 residues. V is TRBV10-1 and J is TRBJ2-7, with D hard to call. The TCR sequence derives from an adult with an advanced solid tumor such as melanoma, head and neck, liver or kidney cancer. This material consisted of CD4+ or CD8+ T cells sorted from blood, taken in a trial of the OX40 agonist ivuxolimab. The CDR3 reads CASSARLTYEQYF. For the CDR3, the DNA is TGCGCCAGCAGTGCACGTTTGACCTACGAGCAGTACTTC.